This entry concerns a single T cell receptor delta chain. Its cognate antigen is unknown. The data were obtained in a study of Vδ1+ human thymocytes. Purity of the sorted Vdelta1+ thymocytes ranged from 98% to 99.6%. The CDR3 extends over 22 amino acids. With V trimmed by 2 bases and J by 2 bases, 26 bases remained unmatched. Germline loops: CDR1 TSWWSYY, CDR2 QGS. RNA was extracted from the cells and then reverse transcribed. The CDR3 regions were amplified by multiplex PCR from V-gene primers to a constant-region primer. TCRdb re-identified clones in the multiplex PCR reads via CATT. The sample lists about 75,000 delta-chain clones, around 32% occurring once. Whole-study results and caveats: In the thymus, TRG and TRD repertoires looked highly polyclonal with Gaussian CDR3 lengths. Many TRG clonotypes were shared between donors; TRD repertoires were essentially private.

This receptor was taken from a boy under two years old who had congenital heart surgery. The chain has TRDV1 and TRDJ1; the match to TRDD2 covers 7 bases. Specimen: Vdelta1+ gamma-delta thymocytes from the thymus. Subset in this sample: FACS-sorted CD3+ TCRalphabeta- TCRVdelta1+ TCRVdelta2- thymocytes. The CDR3 spells CALGESVSYRLLVWGVTDKLIF. The CDR3 DNA reads as TGTGCTCTTGGGGAATCGGTTTCCTACCGTCTTCTAGTTTGGGGTGTGACCGATAAACTCATCTTT.